Listed here are 20 T cell receptor beta chains from one sample, sequenced in a study of blood T cell repertoires in COVID-19. The assay was immunoSEQ multiplex PCR, and TCRdb's table has in-frame clones only and misses some. Of some 90,000 clones listed, around 89% were seen once; the top ten hold more than 8%. Sample: peripheral blood. The receptors were gathered from a middle-aged man with acute or convalescent COVID-19.

This clone came up once. The chain has TRBV5-1 and TRBJ2-3; perhaps TRBD1 as D (6 bases). Trimming took off 4 bases at V and 6 bases at J, with 18 bases between the two ends. Germline lookup yields CDR1 SGHRS and CDR2 YFSETQ. CDR3 size: 15 residues. CDR3 DNA: TGCGCCAGCAGCAATCTTCAAACAGGGACCGATACGCAGTATTTT. It translates to CASSNLQTGTDTQYF.

The genes are TRBV14 and TRBJ1-1, with D possibly being TRBD1 (6 bases). Germline CDR1 reads SGHDN; CDR2 reads FVKESK. The CDR3 sequence is 18 residues long. Trimming removed 1 base from V and 1 base from J, with 19 bases in between. CDR3 protein: CASSQGSYKGQQNTEAFF. For the CDR3, the DNA is TGTGCCAGCAGCCAAGGGTCATATAAGGGACAACAGAACACTGAAGCTTTCTTT.

The rearrangement links TRBV19 to TRBJ2-1; TRBD1 matches at 10 bases. CDR3 length: 13 residues. Losses at the gene ends were 5 bases for V and 10 bases for J; bases not matched to a gene: 5. Germline V gene lookup returns CDR1 LNHDA and CDR2 SQIVND (reference sequence). CDR3 amino acids: CASSDWTGGEQFF. In DNA form, the CDR3 reads TGTGCCAGTAGTGATTGGACAGGGGGGGAGCAGTTCTTC.

The chain combines TRBV30 with TRBJ1-2; D is possibly TRBD1 (5 bases). This CDR3 spans 14 amino acids. Trimming shortened V by 4 bases and J by 8 bases, and 20 bases separated the two germline ends. CDR1 GTSNPN and CDR2 SVGIG come from the germline V gene (reference sequence). The CDR3 protein is CAWTTERGIVGYTF. DNA for the CDR3: TGTGCCTGGACCACCGAACGGGGGATAGTCGGCTACACCTTC. Together with reference TRBV30 and TRBJ1-2, the CDR3 gives the full variable domain: SQTIHQWPATLVQPVGSPLSLECTVEGTSNPNLYWYRQAAGRGLQLLFYSVGIGQISSEVPQNLSASRPQDRQFILSSKKLLLSDSGFYLCAWTTERGIVGYTFGSGTRLTVV.

This chain connects TRBV6-5 to TRBJ1-1, with D uncertain. Trimming took 9 bases from V and 2 from J, leaving 13 bases between them. CDR1 is MNHEY and CDR2 is SVGAGI in the germline V gene. The CDR3 covers 13 residues. CDR3 in amino acids: CASTFGSNTEAFF. The CDR3 DNA follows: TGTGCCAGTACGTTCGGTTCAAACACTGAAGCTTTCTTT.

This clone has a handful of counts. This chain joins TRBV4-2 and TRBJ2-3; 7 bases agree with TRBD2. Germline values: CDR1 LGHNA, CDR2 YNFKEQ. The CDR3 has 15 residues. Trimming took 1 base from V and 4 from J; bases not matched to a gene: 5. In DNA form, the CDR3 reads TGTGCCAGCAGCCAAGCTGAGCGGGGCCCAGATACGCAGTATTTT. It translates to CASSQAERGPDTQYF.

V usage is TRBV6-5 and J usage is TRBJ1-4; D possibly corresponds to TRBD1 (5 bases). This CDR3 has 16 residues. Germline V gene sequence: CDR1 MNHEY, CDR2 SVGAGI. Trimming removed 2 bases at V and 1 base at J, with 11 bases between. CDR3 in amino acids: CASSYGRGGTNEKLFF. In nucleotides, the CDR3 is TGTGCCAGCAGTTACGGACGGGGGGGAACTAATGAAAAACTGTTTTTT.

V usage is TRBV4-1 and J usage is TRBJ2-3; 10 nucleotides agree with TRBD1. J was trimmed by 4 bases and V by 1 base; bases with no gene match: 2. The CDR3 length is 15 residues. Germline V gene lookup returns CDR1 MGHRA and CDR2 YSYEKL. The CDR3 reads CASSQVGQGADTQYF. In nucleotides, the CDR3 is TGCGCCAGCAGCCAAGTCGGACAGGGGGCAGATACGCAGTATTTT.

V gene TRBV28 combines with J gene TRBJ1-2; 7 nucleotides line up with TRBD1. The CDR3 is 16 residues long. With V trimmed by 5 bases and J by 6 bases, 15 bases remained unmatched. Germline CDR1 and CDR2: MDHEN and SYDVKM. The CDR3 loop reads CASSPNFRSGGNGYTF. CDR3 coding DNA: TGTGCCAGCAGTCCCAACTTTAGATCAGGGGGAAATGGCTACACCTTC.

There are a few counts of this clone. The gene calls are TRBV11-3 and TRBJ2-6; D not certain. V lost 2 bases, J lost 1 base, and 9 bases lay in between. CDR3 length: 16 amino acids. CDR1 is SGHNT, CDR2 YENEEA, per germline. CDR3 amino acids: CASSLTVFSGANVLTF. The CDR3, as DNA: TGTGCCAGCAGCTTAACAGTCTTTTCTGGGGCCAACGTCCTGACTTTC.

The genes are TRBV24-1 and TRBJ2-5, with 7 positions matching TRBD2. From germline, CDR1 is KGHDR and CDR2 SFDVKD. The CDR3 loop spans 16 amino acids. J gave up 1 base and V 3 bases, and 7 bases lay outside the gene matches. CDR3 sequence: CATSDPSGEPQETQYF. The CDR3 nucleotides are TGTGCCACCAGTGATCCAAGCGGGGAACCCCAAGAGACCCAGTACTTC.

This clone was seen just once. The chain joins TRBV5-6 to TRBJ2-3; 8 nucleotides align to TRBD2. Germline V lookup: CDR1 SGHDT, CDR2 YYEEEE. The CDR3 loop spans 16 amino acids. Losses at the gene ends were 1 base for V and 3 bases for J; bases not matched to a gene: 7. This CDR3 reads CASSLFLRGGTDTQYF. Here the CDR3 DNA reads TGTGCCAGCAGCTTGTTTCTCCGGGGGGGAACAGATACGCAGTATTTT.

The chain uses TRBV7-8 and TRBJ2-5; 9 positions match TRBD2. Germline V gene sequence: CDR1 SGHVS, CDR2 FQNEAQ. The V gene end was trimmed by 5 bases and the J gene end by 5 bases; junction bases not matched to a gene: 12. The CDR3 consists of 16 residues. CDR3 nucleotide sequence: TGTGCCAGCAGCCCCGGCGCCGCGGGGGGGCGGGAGACCCAGTACTTC. This encodes CASSPGAAGGRETQYF.

The chain carries TRBV6-5 and TRBJ2-2, with D unresolved. The CDR3 totals 13 residues. From germline, CDR1 is MNHEY and CDR2 SVGAGI. Trimming pared 8 bases from V and 5 bases from J, leaving 12 bases between. The CDR3 bases are TGTGCCAGCCTAGTATTCATGACCGGGGAGCTGTTTTTT. The encoded protein is CASLVFMTGELFF.

The chain couples TRBV19 to TRBJ1-2; D gene unclear. The CDR3 length is 15 residues. Germline lookup yields CDR1 LNHDA and CDR2 SQIVND (reference sequence). Trimming shortened V by 2 bases and J by 8 bases, and 18 bases separated the two germline ends. The CDR3 region has the DNA TGTGCCAGTAGTATATACCGAGGATCGAAAGACGGCTACACCTTC. Its translation: CASSIYRGSKDGYTF.

The chain employs TRBV19 and TRBJ1-1; 7 nucleotides align to TRBD1. The germline V gene has CDR1 LNHDA and CDR2 SQIVND (reference sequence). Trimming at V came to 10 bases and at J to 0 bases, leaving 11 bases not matched to a gene. CDR3 length equals 15 residues. The CDR3 region is CATFKGQSMNTEAFF. The CDR3 DNA reads TGTGCCACCTTCAAGGGACAGTCGATGAACACTGAAGCTTTCTTT.

The CDR3 protein is CASSLQGYNSPLHF. CDR3 in DNA: TGTGCCAGCAGCCTACAGGGCTATAATTCACCCCTCCACTTT. V gene TRBV5-4 combines with J gene TRBJ1-6, with D possibly TRBD1 on 6 matching bases. Per the germline V gene, CDR1 is SGHNT and CDR2 is YYREEE (reference sequence). The CDR3 sequence is 14 residues long. Trimming removed 4 bases at V and 3 bases at J, with 8 bases between.

J is TRBJ2-2 and V is TRBV3-1 (or the pseudogene TRBV3-2), with 9 bases that match TRBD2. The V gene end was trimmed by 1 base and the J gene end by 5 bases; junction bases not matched to a gene: 8. The germline V gene has CDR1 LGHDT and CDR2 YNNKEL (reference sequence). This CDR3 is 17 amino acids long. The CDR3 DNA is TGTGCCAGCAGCCAAGGCCCTCTAGCGGGGAGTACCGGGGAGCTGTTTTTT. Translated: CASSQGPLAGSTGELFF.

The rearrangement uses TRBV6-5 and TRBJ1-2, with D possibly being TRBD1 (6 bases). V was pared by 6 bases and J by 7 bases, with 15 bases between. The CDR3 totals 13 residues. CDR1 and CDR2 (germline): MNHEY, SVGAGI. The CDR3 spells CASRQGPRGGYTF. The CDR3 DNA reads TGTGCCAGCAGACAGGGCCCCAGAGGTGGCTACACCTTC.

Only one count was recorded for this clone. The chain employs TRBV7-8 and TRBJ1-2; 9 bases map to TRBD1. V shed 2 bases and J 2 bases; nucleotides not matched to a gene: 9. There are 17 residues in the CDR3. Germline CDR1 SGHVS, CDR2 FQNEAQ. CDR3: CASSLQYRQGGNYGYTF. In DNA, the CDR3 is TGTGCCAGCAGCTTACAATACCGACAGGGGGGAAACTATGGCTACACCTTC.